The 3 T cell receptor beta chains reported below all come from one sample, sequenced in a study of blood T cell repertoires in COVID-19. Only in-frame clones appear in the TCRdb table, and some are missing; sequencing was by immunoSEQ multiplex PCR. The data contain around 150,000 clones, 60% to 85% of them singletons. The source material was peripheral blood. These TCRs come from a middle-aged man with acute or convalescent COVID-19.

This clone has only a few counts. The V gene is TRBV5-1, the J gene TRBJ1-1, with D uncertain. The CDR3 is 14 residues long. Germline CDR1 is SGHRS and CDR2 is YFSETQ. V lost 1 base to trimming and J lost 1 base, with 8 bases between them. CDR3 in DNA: TGCGCCAGCAGCTTGATCCCCGGGAACACTGAAGCTTTCTTT. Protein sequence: CASSLIPGNTEAFF.

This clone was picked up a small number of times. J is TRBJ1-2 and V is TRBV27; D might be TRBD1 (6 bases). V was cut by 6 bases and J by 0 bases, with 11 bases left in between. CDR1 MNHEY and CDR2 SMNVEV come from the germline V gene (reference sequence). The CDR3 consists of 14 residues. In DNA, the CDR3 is TGTGCCAGCAGCGATGCAGGGGCTAACTATGGCTACACCTTC. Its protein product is CASSDAGANYGYTF.

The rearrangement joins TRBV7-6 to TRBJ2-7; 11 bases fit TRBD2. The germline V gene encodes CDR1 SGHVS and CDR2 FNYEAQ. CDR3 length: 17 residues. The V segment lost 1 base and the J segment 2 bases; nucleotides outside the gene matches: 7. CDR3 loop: CASSLGGLAGGPYEQYF. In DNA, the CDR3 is TGTGCCAGCAGCTTAGGTGGCCTAGCGGGGGGACCCTACGAGCAGTACTTC.